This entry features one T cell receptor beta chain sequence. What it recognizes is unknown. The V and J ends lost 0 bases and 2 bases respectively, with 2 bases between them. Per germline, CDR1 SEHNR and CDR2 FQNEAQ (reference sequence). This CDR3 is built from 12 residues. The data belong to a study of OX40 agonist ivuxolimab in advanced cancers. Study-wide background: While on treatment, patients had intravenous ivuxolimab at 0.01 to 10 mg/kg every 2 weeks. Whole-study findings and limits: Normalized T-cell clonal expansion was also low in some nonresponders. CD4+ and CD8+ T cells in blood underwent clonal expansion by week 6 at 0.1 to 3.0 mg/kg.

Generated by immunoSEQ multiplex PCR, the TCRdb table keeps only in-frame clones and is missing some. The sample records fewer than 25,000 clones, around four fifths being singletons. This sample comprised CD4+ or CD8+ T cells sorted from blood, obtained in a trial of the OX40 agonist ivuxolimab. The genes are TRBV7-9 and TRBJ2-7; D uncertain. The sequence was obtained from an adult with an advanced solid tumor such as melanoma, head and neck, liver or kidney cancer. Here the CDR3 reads CASSLATYEQYF. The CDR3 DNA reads TGTGCCAGCAGCTTAGCTACCTACGAGCAGTACTTC.